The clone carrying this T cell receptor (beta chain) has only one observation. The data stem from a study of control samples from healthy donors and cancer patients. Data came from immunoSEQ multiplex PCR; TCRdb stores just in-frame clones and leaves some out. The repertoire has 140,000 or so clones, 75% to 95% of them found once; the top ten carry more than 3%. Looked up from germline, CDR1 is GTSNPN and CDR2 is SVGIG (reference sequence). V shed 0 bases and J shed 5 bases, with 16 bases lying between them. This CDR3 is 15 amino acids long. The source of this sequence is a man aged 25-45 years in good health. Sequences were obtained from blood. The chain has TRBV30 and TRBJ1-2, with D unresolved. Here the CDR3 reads CAWSVLGSPRYGYTF. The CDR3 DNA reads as TGTGCCTGGAGTGTACTGGGGTCGCCCCGATATGGCTACACCTTC.